This T cell receptor beta chain emerged from a study of blood T cell repertoires in COVID-19. Study-level background: Collection of acute and convalescent COVID-19 samples took place in the United States, Italy and Spain.

In the original processing: Reference gene primers were amplified, and this amplification served to estimate nucleated cell counts. Produced via immunoSEQ multiplex PCR; TCRdb's table is partial and in-frame only. The V and J calls and clone size were taken over from that table, and D and trimming were inferred from the DNA. Here the sample spans approximately 100,000 clones, around 80% being singletons. Germline V gives CDR1 MNHEY, CDR2 SVGAGI. After removal of 6 bases from V and 5 bases from J, the junction contained 10 bases not matched to a gene. CDR3 length equals 15 residues. The sequencing sample was made of peripheral blood. The TCR was taken from a man between 65 and 85 years old with active or convalescent COVID-19. The chain employs TRBV6-5 and TRBJ1-5; TRBD1 matches at 7 bases. The CDR3 sequence is CASSPDGQEDQPQHF. Written as DNA, the CDR3 is TGTGCCAGCAGCCCCGATGGACAGGAAGATCAGCCCCAGCATTTT.